These 17 T cell receptor beta chains came from one sample sequenced in a study of T cell repertoires in cytomegalovirus infection. TCRdb called the reads again in MiXCR, with one record for every CDR3 protein. The sample lists nearly 550,000 distinct CDR3 sequences, 15% to 20% occurring once. Material: CD8+ T cells from PBMCs. The receptor source for this set is a human donor in good health (CMV status not recorded). Some clones in this sample may be carry-over from other donors' samples.

The chain employs TRBV20-1 and TRBJ2-7; no firm D call. The length of the CDR3 is 14 residues. Germline-derived CDR1 and CDR2 are DFQATT and SNEGSKA (reference sequence). Deletions cut 5 bases from V and 2 bases from J, with 16 bases between. The chain's CDR3 is CSALDSRLTYEQYF. The CDR3 nucleotides read TGCAGTGCTTTAGATAGTCGTCTAACCTACGAGCAGTACTTC.

In the case of this clonotype: A clone one base away is much larger, so this may be a read error. The genes are TRBV19 and TRBJ1-3; no clear D gene. Germline CDR1 reads LNHDA; CDR2 reads SQIVND (reference sequence). The CDR3 has 14 amino acids. The CDR3: CASSRQISGNIIYF. CDR3 sequence (DNA): TGTGCCAGTAGTCGACAAATCTCTGGAAACATCATATATTTT.

This clonotype was seen more than once but under ten times. The chain uses TRBV10-2 and TRBJ1-4, with D uncertain. The CDR3 has 13 residues. The V end was cut by 2 bases, the J end by 6 bases, with 7 bases between. Germline CDR1 reads WSHSY; CDR2 reads SAAADI. CDR3 DNA: TGCGCCAGCAGTGAGATGGGTGATGAAAAACTGTTTTTT. Amino acids: CASSEMGDEKLFF.

This clonotype was recorded a few times. The chain recombines TRBV9 with TRBJ2-5, with 7 bases aligning to TRBD1. Germline lookup yields CDR1 SGDLS and CDR2 YYNGEE. Trimming removed 2 bases from V and 0 bases from J; junction bases left unmatched: 7. This CDR3 has 16 residues. CDR3 residues: CASSVTGTDYQETQYF. CDR3 coding DNA: TGTGCCAGCAGCGTTACCGGGACAGACTACCAAGAGACCCAGTACTTC. Together with reference TRBV9 and TRBJ2-5, the CDR3 gives the full variable domain: DSGVTQTPKHLITATGQRVTLRCSPRSGDLSVYWYQQSLDQGLQFLIQYYNGEERAKGNILERFSAQQFPDLHSELNLSSLELGDSALYFCASSVTGTDYQETQYFGPGTRLLVL.

This clonotype was detected a few times. The chain combines TRBV12-5 with TRBJ1-2; TRBD1 matches at 9 bases. Looked up from germline, CDR1 is LGHNT and CDR2 is FRNRAP. Trimming cost V 1 base and J 5 bases; bases outside gene matches: 5. The CDR3 runs 15 residues. The CDR3: CASGLAGQGHYGYTF. The CDR3 coding sequence is TGTGCTAGTGGTTTGGCGGGACAGGGCCATTATGGCTACACCTTC.

This clonotype was counted a few times. This rearrangement joins TRBV5-6 to TRBJ1-2; D remains ambiguous. Germline CDR1 SGHDT, CDR2 YYEEEE. Trimming pared 3 bases from V and 7 bases from J, leaving 16 bases between. CDR3 size: 14 residues. CDR3 residues: CASSSSPSGIGYTF. The DNA for the CDR3 is TGTGCCAGCAGCTCCTCCCCATCGGGAATTGGCTACACCTTC.

This clonotype has at least ten counts. The chain has TRBV12-5 and TRBJ1-1; a possible D gene is TRBD1 (6 bases). The germline V gene encodes CDR1 LGHNT and CDR2 FRNRAP. The CDR3 contains 15 residues. Trimming took off 0 bases at V and 4 bases at J, with 12 bases between the two ends. The CDR3 DNA reads as TGTGCTAGTGGTTTGGTTACAGGGATCGGCACTGAAGCTTTCTTT. This sequence encodes CASGLVTGIGTEAFF.

The gene calls are TRBV5-4 and TRBJ2-7, with 10 bases matching TRBD1. The CDR3 contains 13 residues. From germline, CDR1 is SGHNT and CDR2 YYREEE (reference sequence). With V trimmed by 5 bases and J by 9 bases, 8 bases remained unmatched. The CDR3 protein is CASRPGQGSPQYF. CDR3 sequence (DNA): TGTGCCAGCAGACCGGGACAGGGGAGCCCGCAGTACTTC.

The sample holds many counts of this clonotype. The chain couples TRBV4-2 to TRBJ1-5; D unclear. From germline, CDR1 is LGHNA and CDR2 YNFKEQ. V lost 2 bases and J lost 5, with 7 bases in between. CDR3 length equals 13 residues. Written as DNA, the CDR3 is TGTGCCAGCAGCCAAATGAGGGATCAGCCCCAGCATTTT. It specifies CASSQMRDQPQHF.

This clonotype was found a few times. This chain connects TRBV28 to TRBJ2-1, with 10 nucleotides matching TRBD2. The V gene's germline CDR1 is MDHEN and CDR2 SYDVKM. V lost 2 bases to trimming and J lost 8 bases; unmatched junction nucleotides: 6. This CDR3 has 15 amino acids. Here the CDR3 DNA reads TGTGCCAGCAGTTTAGGAATAGCGGGAGGCTATGAGCAGTTCTTC. This sequence encodes CASSLGIAGGYEQFF.

The chain carries TRBV6-5 and TRBJ1-5; perhaps TRBD1 as D (6 bases). V lost 0 bases and J 4 bases, leaving 16 bases between the germline ends. From germline, CDR1 is MNHEY and CDR2 SVGAGI. The CDR3 sequence is 17 residues long. CDR3 nucleotides: TGTGCCAGCAGTTACTCGGTTCCTTGGACAGAGAATCAGCCCCAGCATTTT. Amino acids: CASSYSVPWTENQPQHF.

There are a few counts of this clonotype. V usage is TRBV6-5 and J usage is TRBJ2-2; TRBD2 matches 13 bases. The CDR3 contains 18 residues. Germline CDR1 reads MNHEY; CDR2 reads SVGAGI. With V trimmed by 6 bases and J by 1 base, 8 bases remained unmatched. The DNA of the CDR3 is TGTGCCAGCAGGCCGGGACTAGCGGGAAGGCAGAACACCGGGGAGCTGTTTTTT. It translates to CASRPGLAGRQNTGELFF.

CDR3 nucleotides: TGTGCCAGCAGCCCCACCTTCACCCCGGTACTGGCCCGGTACGAGCAGTACTTC. It codes for CASSPTFTPVLARYEQYF. The rearrangement uses TRBV7-2 and TRBJ2-7; D uncertain. Trimming left V 5 bases short and J 4 bases short, with 27 bases between. The germline gives CDR1 SGHTA, CDR2 FQGNSA. This CDR3 region has 18 residues.

The J gene is TRBJ2-4, the V gene TRBV5-6; the D gene is possibly TRBD2 (5 bases). The V end was cut by 0 bases, the J end by 1 base, with 8 bases between. This CDR3 is 15 amino acids long. Per the germline V gene, CDR1 is SGHDT and CDR2 is YYEEEE. For the CDR3, the DNA is TGTGCCAGCAGCTTGGATAGGGAGGCCAAAAACATTCAGTACTTC. Translated: CASSLDREAKNIQYF.

The CDR3 DNA reads as TGTGCCAGCAGTTACAAGATTAGCGGGAGATTCTACGAGCAGTACTTC. Translation gives CASSYKISGRFYEQYF. The V gene is TRBV6-2 or TRBV6-3, the J gene TRBJ2-7; 9 bases are a match to TRBD2. The CDR3 totals 16 residues. Germline V gives CDR1 MNHEY, CDR2 SVGEGT. V lost 2 bases and J lost 3; bases outside the gene matches: 8.

Of note for this clonotype: A much larger clone lies one base from this, so it may be a read error. V gene TRBV4-1 combines with J gene TRBJ1-1; D is uncertain. This CDR3 has 14 residues. Looked up from germline, CDR1 is MGHRA and CDR2 is YSYEKL. Trimming took 2 bases from V and 6 from J, leaving 13 bases between them. The CDR3 DNA reads TGCGCCAGCAGCCAACCGTACACCCATTCTGAAGCTTTCTTT. Its translation: CASSQPYTHSEAFF.

This clonotype was counted ten times or more. The gene calls are TRBV10-3 and TRBJ2-3, with 11 bases matching TRBD1. Trimming at V came to 6 bases and at J to 5 bases, leaving 4 bases not matched to a gene. The CDR3 has 14 amino acids. The germline gives CDR1 ENHRY, CDR2 SYGVKD. This CDR3 is CAIRGTGGLDTQYF. As DNA, the CDR3 is TGTGCCATCAGGGGGACAGGGGGTCTAGATACGCAGTATTTT.